What follows describes a single T cell receptor beta chain. What antigen it recognizes has not been identified. No much larger clone exists at a distance of one base, and base qualities are not known. The CDR3 spans 16 residues, from the cysteine through the phenylalanine. The CDR3 DNA has 48 bases and is translated from base 1. CDR1 SGHRS and CDR2 YFSETQ were looked up in the germline V gene. V loses 4 bases, J loses 3 bases, and the germline ends lie 18 bases apart. This sample was included in a study of blood T cell repertoires in COVID-19 (dated by TCRdb to the early 2020s). A note on the overall study: Collaborator samples came from the United States, Italy and Spain and covered acute and convalescent phases of COVID-19. Deeply sampled blood TCRbeta repertoires from subjects exposed to, actively infected with, or recovered from COVID-19 were included in the dataset. The repertoires were made available in a free public database intended to serve as a resource for research on the immune response to SARS-CoV-2. Where HLA class I and class II types were available, the types were taken from metadata supplied by the sample provider, not from assay-based typing. Nearly every sample came with metadata listing a de-identified subject ID, COVID-19 status, age in years and sex. The prospective study material was composed of cDNA or gDNA derived from T cells, B-cell-depleted T cells, or PBMCs. The samples were drawn from two sources: the first 160 participants of the ongoing ImmuneRACE study, and 950 to 1,500 subjects contributed by 6 global collaborators. Overall study results and their limits: Clinical and demographic metadata were provided uncurated, with the amount varying by source and participant.

The collaborating institutions used their own protocols to collect whole blood in K2EDTA tubes. For TCRbeta analysis, collaborators shipped samples as frozen whole blood, isolated PBMCs, or DNA extracted from either of those sample types. The immunoSEQ Assay, a bias-controlled multiplex PCR, was used to amplify TCRbeta CDR3 regions from genomic DNA. In the original analysis: Nucleated cell counts per sample were estimated from amplification of reference gene primers within the assay. Sequence reads were collapsed and filtered to measure the absolute abundance of every unique TCRbeta CDR3 rearrangement. For each sample, productive Simpson clonality was calculated as the square root of Simpson's diversity index over productive rearrangements. The table was pulled from immuneACCESS by TCRdb, which kept in-frame rearrangements only. Such tables lose some clones; where checked, under half of the loss comes from unresolved V genes, and the rest has no known cause. The V and J calls and clone size are taken from that table; D and trimming were inferred from the DNA. The sample profile shows over 10,000 clones; 82% of them were found once. Of the sample, roughly 45% falls within the top ten clones.

The sequence was obtained from an elderly man with acute or convalescent COVID-19. Material: peripheral blood. This chain is built from TRBV5-1 and TRBJ2-3, with a tentative D gene TRBD2 over 7 matching bases. The encoded CDR3 is CASSDTRRGGTDTQYF. At the DNA level, the sequence is TGCGCCAGCAGCGACACACGTAGGGGGGGAACAGATACGCAGTATTTT. With the portions outside the CDR3 filled from the reference TRBV5-1 and TRBJ2-3 genes, the complete variable region becomes KAGVTQTPRYLIKTRGQQVTLSCSPISGHRSVSWYQQTPGQGLQFLFEYFSETQRNKGNFPGRFSGRQFSNSRSEMNVSTLELGDSALYLCASSDTRRGGTDTQYFGPGTRLTVL.